This T cell receptor beta chain was identified in a study of T cell responses to AZD1222 COVID-19 vaccine. Overall study context: Second doses that came at about 4 or about 12 weeks were put together. General observations from the study: Unmutated variant regions reportedly attract nearly half of all spike-specific TCRs. Rises in breadth and depth of Spike-specific TCRs came after two AZD1222 doses.

Profiled with immunoSEQ multiplex PCR; TCRdb holds only in-frame clones, not every one. The sample records under 200,000 clones, around nine tenths being singletons. Concerning this clone itself: Its antigen is as yet unknown.

This CDR3 region has 15 residues. CDR1 LNHDA and CDR2 SQIVND come from the germline V gene (reference sequence). V shed 3 bases and J 4 bases; nucleotides not matched to a gene: 5. This receptor was taken from an adult in good health. Sequenced here: peripheral blood, sampled on day 0 of AZD1222 vaccination. V is TRBV19 and J is TRBJ1-3; 8 positions match TRBD1. CDR3 residues: CASSIGTGGGNTIYF. For the CDR3, the DNA is TGTGCCAGTAGTATCGGCACAGGGGGAGGAAACACCATATATTTT.